Described below is a single T cell receptor beta chain sequence and its context. Its target is unknown. This sample was included in a study of shared clonotypes between healthy human individuals. The CDR3 covers 15 residues. CDR1 and CDR2 (germline): SEHNR, FQNEAQ (reference sequence). V shed 2 bases and J shed 5 bases, with 15 bases lying between them. The protocol was immunoSEQ multiplex PCR, while the TCRdb copy is restricted to in-frame clones and leaves out a portion. The table lists about 1.1 million clones, about 80% of them singletons. Study-level findings and limits: The authors expected sequencing depth to affect clonotype sharing among donors. Shared across a few donors were about 4.6% of the naive CD4 clonotypes.

The TCR was taken from a man aged 18 to 29 in good health. Some clones in this sample may be carry-over from other donors' samples. The chain combines TRBV7-9 with TRBJ2-5; tentatively, D is TRBD2 (6 bases). The sample comprised memory CD4+ T cells from PBMCs. The subset denotes: CD45RA-negative fraction. The CDR3 DNA is TGTGCCAGCAGCTTATTGGCGGGAACCTGGGAGACCCAGTACTTC. Its protein is CASSLLAGTWETQYF. The whole variable domain, filled in from reference TRBV7-9 and TRBJ2-5, reads DTGVSQNPRHKITKRGQNVTFRCDPISEHNRLYWYRQTLGQGPEFLTYFQNEAQLEKSRLLSDRFSAERPKGSFSTLEIQRTEQGDSAMYLCASSLLAGTWETQYFGPGTRLLVL.